The 28 T cell receptor beta chains presented below share a single source sample, sequenced in a study of blood T cell repertoires in COVID-19. TCRdb's copy holds only in-frame clones and misses some; the assay was immunoSEQ multiplex PCR. The sample consists of about 160,000 clones, around 85% of them appearing once. Sequenced: peripheral blood. The receptors were gathered from a woman in her sixties or seventies with acute or convalescent COVID-19.

V gene TRBV4-2 combines with J gene TRBJ2-5; 11 bases match TRBD2. The CDR3 runs 16 residues. J was trimmed by 5 bases and V by 0 bases; bases with no gene match: 5. Germline V lookup: CDR1 LGHNA, CDR2 YNFKEQ. The CDR3 DNA reads TGTGCCAGCAGCCAAGAAGGGACTAGCGGTCGGGAGACCCAGTACTTC. Translating gives CASSQEGTSGRETQYF.

This sequence joins TRBV5-1 and TRBJ1-2; no clear D. Germline V gene data show CDR1 as SGHRS and CDR2 as YFSETQ. CDR3 size: 14 residues. Trimming took off 1 base at V and 0 bases at J, with 7 bases between the two ends. The CDR3 is CASSLSNTNYGYTF. The CDR3 DNA reads as TGCGCCAGCAGCTTGTCGAACACTAACTATGGCTACACCTTC.

The chain links TRBV6-2 or TRBV6-3 to TRBJ1-2; D gene ambiguous. Per germline, CDR1 MNHEY and CDR2 SVGEGT. V dropped 1 base and J dropped 5 bases, with 11 bases sitting between them. The CDR3 extends over 14 amino acids. This chain's CDR3 is CASSYLVGFYGYTF. CDR3 DNA: TGTGCCAGCAGTTACTTGGTCGGTTTTTATGGCTACACCTTC.

For the CDR3, the DNA is TGTGCCAGTAGTATAGTGGGACTAGCGGGGGGCCCAGCCAAAAACATTCAGTACTTC. It translates to CASSIVGLAGGPAKNIQYF. The gene calls are TRBV19 and TRBJ2-4, with 15 nucleotides matching TRBD2. This CDR3 spans 19 amino acids. Germline V gene sequence: CDR1 LNHDA, CDR2 SQIVND (reference sequence). V shed 1 base, J shed 0 bases, and the junction held 4 bases outside the gene matches.

CDR3 DNA sequence: TGTGCCAGCAGTTACGGCGGGACAGCAAGTGTGCAGTTCTTC. Translation: CASSYGGTASVQFF. The chain couples TRBV6-6 to TRBJ2-1; tentatively, D is TRBD1 (7 bases). CDR3 length: 14 residues. The germline gives CDR1 MNHNY, CDR2 SVGAGI (reference sequence). V lost 2 bases and J 12 bases, leaving 17 bases between the germline ends.

The chain links TRBV6-4 to TRBJ1-6; TRBD1 matches 9 bases. Germline trimming cut 6 bases from V and 7 bases from J; bases unmatched to any gene: 7. Germline CDR1 is MRHNA and CDR2 is SNTAGT. The CDR3 has 15 amino acids. The CDR3 bases are TGTGCCAGCAGGGAGGGACAGGGTACGAATTCACCCCTCCACTTT. As protein: CASREGQGTNSPLHF.

The genes are TRBV21-1 and TRBJ2-7; the table's D call TRBD1 went unverified against the DNA. TRBV21-1 is a pseudogene segment. This CDR3 has 18 amino acids. The CDR3, as DNA: TGTGCCAGCAGCACCTGGGACAGGGGGTCCCCCATCTCCTACGAGCAGTACTTC. Translating gives CASSTWDRGSPISYEQYF.

The rearrangement links TRBV5-1 to TRBJ2-1; possibly TRBD2 for D (5 bases). There are 13 residues in the CDR3. Trimming removed 6 bases from V and 9 bases from J, with 16 bases in between. In germline, CDR1 is SGHRS, CDR2 YFSETQ. The CDR3 bases are TGCGCCAGCATGAGTGGCGGGTCTGCTGAGCAGTTCTTC. Its protein is CASMSGGSAEQFF.

The chain joins TRBV4-1 to TRBJ2-5, with 7 bases fitting TRBD2. Germline trimming cut 6 bases from V and 2 bases from J; bases unmatched to any gene: 12. CDR3 length: 16 amino acids. The germline gives CDR1 MGHRA, CDR2 YSYEKL. CDR3 in DNA: TGCGCCAGCAGTCGCGGGGCTAGCGGAATACAAGAGACCCAGTACTTC. Residues: CASSRGASGIQETQYF.

The gene calls are TRBV30 and TRBJ1-5; D uncertain. Per germline, CDR1 GTSNPN and CDR2 SVGIG (reference sequence). Trimming shortened V by 0 bases and J by 0 bases, and 15 bases separated the two germline ends. There are 17 residues in the CDR3. CDR3 DNA sequence: TGTGCCTGGAGTGTACGTGTGGCAGGCTATAGCAATCAGCCCCAGCATTTT. Translated, it gives CAWSVRVAGYSNQPQHF.

This chain connects TRBV27 to TRBJ1-5; 9 bases line up with TRBD1. Germline loops: CDR1 MNHEY, CDR2 SMNVEV (reference sequence). The CDR3 covers 17 residues. The trim removed 5 bases at V and 4 bases at J, leaving 12 bases unmatched. CDR3 DNA: TGTGCCAGCAGTCCGGGGACAGGGTGGGAAAAGAATCAGCCCCAGCATTTT. Protein product: CASSPGTGWEKNQPQHF.

V usage is TRBV4-2 and J usage is TRBJ1-2; unclear D gene. Per the germline V gene, CDR1 is LGHNA and CDR2 is YNFKEQ. Trimming removed 0 bases at V and 1 base at J, with 9 bases between. The CDR3 has 15 residues. CDR3 sequence: CASSQDFTDNYGYTF. CDR3 nucleotide sequence: TGTGCCAGCAGCCAAGATTTCACAGATAACTATGGCTACACCTTC.

The rearrangement uses TRBV28 and TRBJ1-6; D is possibly TRBD1 (5 bases). The CDR3 extends over 14 amino acids. Trimming removed 5 bases at V and 9 bases at J, with 14 bases between. The V gene's germline CDR1 is MDHEN and CDR2 SYDVKM. The CDR3 region has the DNA TGTGCCAGCAGTCCGGACACCACTACTTCACCCCTCCACTTT. Amino acids: CASSPDTTTSPLHF.

In DNA, the CDR3 is TGTGCCAGCAGCCACTTTTTCAGGGGCCACTACGAGCAGTACTTC. It translates to CASSHFFRGHYEQYF. The V gene is TRBV13, the J gene TRBJ2-7; D possibly corresponds to TRBD1 (6 bases). Germline lookup yields CDR1 PRHDT and CDR2 FYEKMQ (reference sequence). The V and J ends lost 5 bases and 3 bases respectively, with 17 bases between them. The CDR3 has 15 residues.

The rearrangement links TRBV4-3 to TRBJ2-7; 8 bases are a match to TRBD1. Germline-derived CDR1 and CDR2 are LGHNA and YSLEER. With V trimmed by 0 bases and J by 6 bases, 7 bases remained unmatched. The CDR3 covers 15 residues. The CDR3 nucleotides read TGCGCCAGCAGCCAAGATGGAGCAGGGGGCGTCGAGCAGTACTTC. Its translation: CASSQDGAGGVEQYF.

The count of this clone is one. This chain joins TRBV6-6 and TRBJ1-5, with D perhaps matching TRBD1 (6 bases). V dropped 8 bases and J dropped 4 bases, with 12 bases sitting between them. The CDR3 length is 13 residues. The germline V gene encodes CDR1 MNHNY and CDR2 SVGAGI (reference sequence). CDR3 DNA sequence: TGTGCCAGCTCCGTGGGGGCAAATCAGCCCCAGCATTTT. It yields the protein CASSVGANQPQHF.

This clone has more than one count but fewer than ten. The chain combines TRBV5-8 with TRBJ1-3; the D is unclear. Germline V CDR1 and CDR2: SGHTS, YDEGEE. The CDR3 has 18 residues. Trimming shortened V by 0 bases and J by 3 bases, and 19 bases separated the two germline ends. The CDR3 spells CASSLDGPIGRFGNTIYF. In DNA, the CDR3 is TGTGCCAGCAGCTTGGATGGACCTATCGGGAGGTTTGGAAACACCATATATTTT.

V and J are TRBV7-2 and TRBJ1-5; TRBD1 agrees at 7 bases. Germline CDR1 is SGHTA and CDR2 is FQGNSA. The V gene end was trimmed by 5 bases and the J gene end by 9 bases; junction bases not matched to a gene: 10. The CDR3 runs to 14 residues. CDR3 DNA sequence: TGTGCCAGCAGCGCCCGACAGGGAGGAATGCCCCAGCATTTT. It translates to CASSARQGGMPQHF. The whole variable domain, remainder taken from reference TRBV7-2 and TRBJ1-5, is GAGVSQSPSNKVTEKGKDVELRCDPISGHTALYWYRQSLGQGLEFLIYFQGNSAPDKSGLPSDRFSAERTGGSVSTLTIQRTQQEDSAVYLCASSARQGGMPQHFGDGTRLSIL.

The chain carries TRBV10-3 and TRBJ2-7, with D possibly being TRBD2 (6 bases). The CDR3 covers 14 residues. The V gene's germline CDR1 is ENHRY and CDR2 SYGVKD. The V end was cut by 6 bases, the J end by 5 bases, with 17 bases between. CDR3 sequence: CAIRDYTGKDEQYF. The CDR3 nucleotides read TGTGCCATCAGGGACTATACGGGTAAGGACGAGCAGTACTTC.

This chain joins TRBV9 and TRBJ2-6; TRBD1 agrees at 9 bases. CDR1 and CDR2 (germline): SGDLS, YYNGEE. The CDR3 extends over 18 amino acids. V shed 1 base and J 0 bases; nucleotides not matched to a gene: 5. CDR3 nucleotide sequence: TGTGCCAGCAGCGTACAGGACAGGGGAAGCTCTGGGGCCAACGTCCTGACTTTC. This sequence encodes CASSVQDRGSSGANVLTF.

The rearrangement joins TRBV18 to TRBJ2-4; D is unclear. The V end lost 2 bases, the J end lost 4 bases, and 12 bases lay between the germline ends. CDR1 is KGHSH and CDR2 is LQKENI in the germline V gene. CDR3 size: 15 residues. The CDR3 protein is CASSPGQIGKNIQYF. CDR3 DNA: TGTGCCAGCTCACCAGGGCAAATTGGAAAAAACATTCAGTACTTC.

This sequence joins TRBV12-3 or TRBV12-4 and TRBJ1-2; possibly TRBD1 for D (5 bases). V lost 7 bases, J lost 7 bases, and 16 bases lay in between. The CDR3 is made up of 13 amino acids. The CDR3 sequence is CASTTGGGAGYTF. The DNA of the CDR3 is TGTGCCAGCACCACCGGAGGAGGGGCTGGCTACACCTTC.

V is TRBV3-1 (or the pseudogene TRBV3-2) and J is TRBJ2-2; 7 bases match TRBD2. Germline V lookup: CDR1 LGHDT, CDR2 YNNKEL (reference sequence). J gave up 4 bases and V 2 bases, and 4 bases lay outside the gene matches. This CDR3 is built from 15 residues. CDR3 coding DNA: TGTGCCAGCAGCCAACGCGGGAGTTCCACCGGGGAGCTGTTTTTT. Its translation: CASSQRGSSTGELFF.

The chain joins TRBV14 to TRBJ2-1, with 10 bases lining up with TRBD2. Per the germline V gene, CDR1 is SGHDN and CDR2 is FVKESK. V gave up 4 bases and J gave up 6 bases; unmatched junction bases: 18. CDR3 length: 19 amino acids. CDR3 loop: CASSPTRGSGGTPFNEQFF. The CDR3 bases are TGTGCCAGCAGCCCGACGCGGGGTAGCGGGGGGACGCCCTTCAATGAGCAGTTCTTC.

This chain joins TRBV5-5 and TRBJ2-7; weak D call: TRBD2 (6 bases). Germline CDR1 is SGHKS and CDR2 is YYEKEE (reference sequence). The V end was cut by 4 bases, the J end by 6 bases, with 11 bases between. CDR3 length: 12 residues. CDR3 nucleotide sequence: TGTGCCAGCAGCAAGGACTACGGCGAGCAGTACTTC. This sequence encodes CASSKDYGEQYF.

V is TRBV4-3 and J is TRBJ1-6; 7 bases match TRBD1. The CDR3 runs 16 residues. Per the germline V gene, CDR1 is LGHNA and CDR2 is YSLEER. The V gene end was trimmed by 2 bases and the J gene end by 4 bases; junction bases not matched to a gene: 5. CDR3 DNA: TGCGCCAGCAGCCAATGGGACAGCGGTTATAATTCACCCCTCCACTTT. Translating gives CASSQWDSGYNSPLHF.

This chain joins TRBV6-6 and TRBJ1-1; 9 bases match TRBD1. Germline V lookup: CDR1 MNHNY, CDR2 SVGAGI (reference sequence). Trimming cost V 11 bases and J 1 base; bases outside gene matches: 5. This CDR3 is 13 amino acids long. This CDR3 is CASSDRGNTEAFF. The CDR3 nucleotides are TGTGCCTCCTCGGACAGGGGGAACACTGAAGCTTTCTTT.

The chain couples TRBV7-2 to TRBJ1-2; 9 bases are a match to TRBD1. Trimming at V came to 3 bases and at J to 4 bases, leaving 6 bases not matched to a gene. This CDR3 is built from 15 residues. Looked up from germline, CDR1 is SGHTA and CDR2 is FQGNSA. The CDR3 sequence is CASSLQDRGSYGYTF. As DNA, the CDR3 is TGTGCCAGCAGCTTGCAGGACAGGGGATCCTATGGCTACACCTTC.